This TCR beta chain was sequenced in a study of cytomegalovirus exposure and HLA in healthy donors. Researchers ran the PCR with 60 Vbeta and 13 Jbeta primers. Only in-frame clones appear in the TCRdb table, and some are missing; sequencing was by immunoSEQ multiplex PCR. The sample consists of 35,000 to 55,000 clones, about two thirds of them appearing once. The table lists this clone with a few counts. Its antigen is still unknown. Germline-derived CDR1 and CDR2 are LGHNA and YNFKEQ. The CDR3 is 18 residues long. V lost 8 bases, J lost 4 bases, and 17 bases stayed unmatched. Study-wide findings and caveats: The study put 150 to 200 TCR beta chains on its list as cytomegalovirus-associated. Researchers left out some V segments, among them TRBV6-2 and TRBV6-3, as indistinguishable. Within an earlier analysis, most TCR beta V segments proved productive either about 87% or about 30% of the time.

The sequence came from a woman under 40 in good health and CMV-seronegative. The sample was PBMCs. V and J are TRBV4-2 and TRBJ2-2; 9 bases line up with TRBD2. The CDR3 DNA is TGTGCCAGCCAGGGTAGAATAGCGGGGGAGGTCGGCACCGGGGAGCTGTTTTTT. Translated, it gives CASQGRIAGEVGTGELFF.